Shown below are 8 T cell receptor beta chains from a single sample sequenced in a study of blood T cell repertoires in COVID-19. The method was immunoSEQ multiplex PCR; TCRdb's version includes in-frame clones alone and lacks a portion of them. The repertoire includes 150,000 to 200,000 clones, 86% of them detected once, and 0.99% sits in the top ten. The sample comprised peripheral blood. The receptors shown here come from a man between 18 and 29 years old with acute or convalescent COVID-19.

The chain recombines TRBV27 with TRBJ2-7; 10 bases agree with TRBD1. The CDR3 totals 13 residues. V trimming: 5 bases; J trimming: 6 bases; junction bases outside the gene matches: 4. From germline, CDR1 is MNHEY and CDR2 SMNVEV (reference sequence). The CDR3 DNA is TGTGCCAGCAGTCCCCGGACAGGGGGCGAGCAGTACTTC. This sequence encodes CASSPRTGGEQYF.

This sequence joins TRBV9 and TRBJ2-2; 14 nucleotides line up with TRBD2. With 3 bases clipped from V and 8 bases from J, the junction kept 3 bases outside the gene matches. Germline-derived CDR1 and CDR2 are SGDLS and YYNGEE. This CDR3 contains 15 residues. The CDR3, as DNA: TGTGCCAGCAGCGGGACTAGCGGGGGGACAGGGGAGCTGTTTTTT. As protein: CASSGTSGGTGELFF.

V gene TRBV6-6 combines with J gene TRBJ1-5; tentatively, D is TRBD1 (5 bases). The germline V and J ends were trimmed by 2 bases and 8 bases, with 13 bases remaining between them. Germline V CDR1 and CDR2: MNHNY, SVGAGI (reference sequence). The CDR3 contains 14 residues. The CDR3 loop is CASSYAGVEEPQHF. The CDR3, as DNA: TGTGCCAGCAGTTACGCGGGGGTAGAGGAGCCCCAGCATTTT.

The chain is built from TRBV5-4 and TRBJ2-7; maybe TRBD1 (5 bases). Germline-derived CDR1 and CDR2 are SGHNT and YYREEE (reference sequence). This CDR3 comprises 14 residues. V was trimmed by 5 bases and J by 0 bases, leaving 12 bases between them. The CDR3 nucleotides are TGTGCCAGCAGTACCGACAGTTCCTCCTACGAGCAGTACGTC. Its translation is CASSTDSSSYEQYV.

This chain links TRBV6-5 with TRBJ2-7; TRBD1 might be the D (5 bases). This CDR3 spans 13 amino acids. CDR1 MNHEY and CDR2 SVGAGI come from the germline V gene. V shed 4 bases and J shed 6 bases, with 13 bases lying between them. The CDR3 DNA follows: TGTGCCAGCAGTTCAGGGCATATGGGCGAGCAGTACTTC. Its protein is CASSSGHMGEQYF.

The CDR3 loop is CASSLEQGMNTEAFF. For the CDR3, the DNA is TGTGCCAGCAGCTTGGAACAGGGTATGAACACTGAAGCTTTCTTT. The chain is built from TRBV5-5 and TRBJ1-1, with TRBD1 as a possible D gene (6 bases). The CDR3 has 15 amino acids. V lost 0 bases to trimming and J lost 0 bases, with 9 bases between them. Germline V gene lookup returns CDR1 SGHKS and CDR2 YYEKEE (reference sequence).

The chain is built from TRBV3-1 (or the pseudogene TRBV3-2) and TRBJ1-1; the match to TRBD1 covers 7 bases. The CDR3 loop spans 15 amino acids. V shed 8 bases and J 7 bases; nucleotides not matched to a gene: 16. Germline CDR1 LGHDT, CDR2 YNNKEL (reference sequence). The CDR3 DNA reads TGTGCCAGCCTTGCCTCCGGGACAGTGGCTCGTGAAGCTTTCTTT. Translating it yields CASLASGTVAREAFF.

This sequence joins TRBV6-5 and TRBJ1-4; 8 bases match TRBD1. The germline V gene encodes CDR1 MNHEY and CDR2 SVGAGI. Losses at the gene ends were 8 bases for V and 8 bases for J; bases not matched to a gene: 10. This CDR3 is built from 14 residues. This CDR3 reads CASRQGASREKLFF. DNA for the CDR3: TGTGCCAGCCGCCAGGGGGCCTCGCGGGAAAAACTGTTTTTT.